This T cell receptor beta chain appears in the sequencing data of a study of Ad26.COV2.S vaccination and SARS-CoV-2 variants. CDR3 size: 19 residues. Points on this clone: Its antigen is as yet unknown.

Measured with immunoSEQ multiplex PCR; TCRdb has only the in-frame clones, and not every one. The data show about 410,000 clones, 88% seen once. Treatment indicated: around 19 received Ad26.COV2.S at low or high dose, single or two shots; 5 received placebo; per-sample allocation not given. Samples analyzed were those drawn on day 63 after the first vaccine or placebo injection. Its platform was an Ad26 vector, and its expressed antigen was Wuhan-strain SARS-CoV-2 spike. Notes on the study in general: Analytic work on TCR breadth and depth might have understated the full extent of total T cell responses. Comparability of non-spike TCR breadth was observed across vaccine and placebo recipients. Reportedly, after vaccination the spike-specific CD8+ and CD4+ T cell responses displayed substantial breadth.

The source is a person aged 18 to 65 who received the Ad26.COV2.S COVID-19 vaccine or a placebo. This sample comprised peripheral blood, obtained in a trial of Ad26.COV2.S vaccine versus placebo. J is TRBJ2-1 and V is TRBV7-5; the listed D gene, TRBD2, was not tested against the DNA. TRBV7-5 is recorded as a pseudogene. The CDR3 protein is CVRSFWGTSGASSYNEQFF. The CDR3 nucleotides read TGTGTCAGAAGCTTTTGGGGGACTAGCGGGGCGAGCTCCTACAATGAGCAGTTCTTC.